Listed here are 20 T cell receptor beta chains from one sample, sequenced in a study of vaccination effects on CD4 cells after COVID-19. CD4+ T cells specific for antigen were expanded with viral peptide pools by the ViraFEST assay before sequencing. Subsequent to a culture period of about ten days, CD4+ T cells were isolated. Everyone in the study got two shots of either the BNT162b2 or mRNA-1273 vaccine. For these receptors, no antigen is known. Profiled with immunoSEQ multiplex PCR; TCRdb holds only in-frame clones, not every one. This table has tens of thousands of clones, around 78% appearing once. Sequenced material: CD4+ T cells from PBMCs cultured with HCoV-OC43 spike peptides, taken after COVID-19 vaccination. Subset reported: HCoV-OC43 spike overlapping peptide pool stimulation. These receptors originate from a human donor who received a COVID-19 vaccine.

The chain carries TRBV7-3 and TRBJ2-3, with D uncertain. CDR3 length: 13 residues. Trimming cost V 2 bases and J 3 bases, with 6 bases left between them. Germline-derived CDR1 and CDR2 are SGHTA and FQGTGA. Here the CDR3 DNA reads TGTGCCAGCAGCTTACTTTTTACAGATACGCAGTATTTT. Translation: CASSLLFTDTQYF.

CDR3 in DNA: TGTGCCAGCAGCTTAGCGGCGGGGGGGGCGATAAACACTGAAGCTTTCTTT. This codes for CASSLAAGGAINTEAFF. The chain couples TRBV7-2 to TRBJ1-1, with D possibly TRBD1 on 6 matching bases. Between the trimmed V and J ends, which lost 0 bases and 2 bases, there was a span of 16 bases. Germline V lookup: CDR1 SGHTA, CDR2 FQGNSA. This CDR3 is 17 amino acids long.

About this clone: The limits of the CDR3 on the DNA are not certain, so only TCRdb's listed CDR3 is given. This rearrangement joins TRBV7-2 to TRBJ2-5; TRBD2, the table's D call, was not compared with the DNA. The CDR3 has 17 amino acids, counting both end residues. Germline CDR1 reads SGHTA; CDR2 reads FQGNSA. CDR3 loop: CASSLGGGSGVSLPQYF.

V is TRBV6-1 and J is TRBJ2-3, with D perhaps being TRBD1 or TRBD2 (6 bases each). The V end was cut by 3 bases, the J end by 0 bases, with 10 bases between. Germline V lookup: CDR1 MNHNS, CDR2 SASEGT. The CDR3 consists of 15 residues. The CDR3, as DNA: TGTGCCAGCAGTGAGGGGGCGGGGAGCACAGATACGCAGTATTTT. This gives the protein CASSEGAGSTDTQYF.

This clone occurred a few times. V gene TRBV14 combines with J gene TRBJ1-6; no definite D call. The CDR3 totals 14 residues. With 0 bases removed from V and 10 bases from J, the gap between germline ends came to 10 bases. In germline, CDR1 is SGHDN, CDR2 FVKESK. CDR3 amino acids: CASSQDPRSSPLHF. DNA of the CDR3: TGTGCCAGCAGCCAAGATCCCCGGAGCTCACCCCTCCACTTT.

The chain recombines TRBV6-5 with TRBJ2-1; 7 bases are shared with TRBD1. This CDR3 has 15 amino acids. Losses at the gene ends were 7 bases for V and 3 bases for J; bases not matched to a gene: 9. In germline, CDR1 is MNHEY, CDR2 SVGAGI. CDR3 residues: CASTQGVRGYNEQFF. For the CDR3, the DNA is TGTGCCAGCACCCAGGGGGTCAGGGGCTACAATGAGCAGTTCTTC.

The V and J genes are TRBV6-6 and TRBJ1-1; D not resolved. Between the trimmed V and J ends, which lost 10 bases and 3 bases, there was a span of 18 bases. Germline CDR1 and CDR2: MNHNY and SVGAGI (reference sequence). CDR3 length equals 14 residues. The CDR3 here is CATHPLSEYTEAFF. The DNA of the CDR3 is TGTGCCACACACCCCCTCTCCGAATACACTGAAGCTTTCTTT.

This chain links TRBV9 with TRBJ2-5; weak D call: TRBD2 (7 bases). V lost 6 bases, J lost 7 bases, and 22 bases lay in between. Germline lookup yields CDR1 SGDLS and CDR2 YYNGEE. The CDR3 length is 15 residues. The CDR3 bases are TGTGCCAGCAACAAAGGGGGGGCAAGCTATAGGACCCAGTACTTC. Its protein is CASNKGGASYRTQYF. Full variable domain (remainder filled in from reference TRBV9 and TRBJ2-5): DSGVTQTPKHLITATGQRVTLRCSPRSGDLSVYWYQQSLDQGLQFLIQYYNGEERAKGNILERFSAQQFPDLHSELNLSSLELGDSALYFCASNKGGASYRTQYFGPGTRLLVL.

This rearrangement joins TRBV5-5 to TRBJ1-5; 9 bases agree with TRBD1. The CDR3 totals 15 residues. The ends lost 4 bases at V and 7 bases at J; junction bases unmatched: 9. Germline CDR1 and CDR2: SGHKS and YYEKEE (reference sequence). This CDR3 reads CASSERDREEQPQHF. The CDR3 bases are TGTGCCAGCAGCGAAAGGGACAGGGAGGAACAGCCCCAGCATTTT. Supplemented by reference TRBV5-5 and TRBJ1-5, the full variable domain reads DAGVTQSPTHLIKTRGQQVTLRCSPISGHKSVSWYQQVLGQGPQFIFQYYEKEERGRGNFPDRFSARQFPNYSSELNVNALLLGDSALYLCASSERDREEQPQHFGDGTRLSIL.

The J gene is TRBJ2-7, the V gene TRBV6-5; 8 nucleotides line up with TRBD2. Per the germline V gene, CDR1 is MNHEY and CDR2 is SVGAGI. V shed 6 bases, J shed 4 bases, and the junction held 5 bases outside the gene matches. CDR3 length: 13 residues. CDR3 bases: TGTGCCAGCAGCGGACTAGCTACGTACGAGCAGTACGTC. Its translation: CASSGLATYEQYV.

The DNA of the CDR3 is TGTGCCAGCAGCTTGGCGGGGGTATACGGGACCCAGTACTTC. Translation: CASSLAGVYGTQYF. The V and J genes are TRBV5-6 and TRBJ2-5, with a weak D call TRBD2 (6 bases). V shed 0 bases and J shed 7 bases, with 13 bases lying between them. The CDR3 is made up of 14 amino acids. The germline V gene has CDR1 SGHDT and CDR2 YYEEEE.

The rearrangement joins TRBV7-2 to TRBJ2-3, with D unresolved. CDR3 length: 15 amino acids. Germline V CDR1 and CDR2: SGHTA, FQGNSA. Trimming removed 4 bases at V and 0 bases at J, with 11 bases between. DNA of the CDR3: TGTGCCAGCAGCTCTCCGGCAGGTAGCACAGATACGCAGTATTTT. This sequence encodes CASSSPAGSTDTQYF.

This clone has a single count. J is TRBJ2-2 and V is TRBV7-2; 10 bases are shared with TRBD1. Germline CDR1 reads SGHTA; CDR2 reads FQGNSA. This CDR3 is 15 amino acids long. V trimming: 4 bases; J trimming: 5 bases; junction bases outside the gene matches: 4. The CDR3: CASSSGQGRTGELFF. DNA of the CDR3: TGTGCCAGCAGCTCGGGACAGGGGAGGACCGGGGAGCTGTTTTTT.

The chain uses TRBV30 and TRBJ1-1; D not certain. The germline gives CDR1 GTSNPN, CDR2 SVGIG (reference sequence). V was shortened by 2 bases and J by 4 bases, with 14 bases between the two germline ends. There are 14 residues in the CDR3. Here the CDR3 DNA reads TGTGCCTGGAGTTTCCTCCCGGGGTTCACTGAAGCTTTCTTT. Translated: CAWSFLPGFTEAFF.

V is TRBV6-2 or TRBV6-3 and J is TRBJ2-2; a possible D gene is TRBD1 (5 bases). Trimming removed 4 bases at V and 0 bases at J, with 12 bases between. The length of the CDR3 is 16 residues. Germline CDR1 MNHEY, CDR2 SVGEGT. CDR3 sequence: CASSSQRQTNTGELFF. For the CDR3, the DNA is TGTGCCAGCAGTTCCCAGAGACAGACGAACACCGGGGAGCTGTTTTTT.

The chain uses TRBV6-5 and TRBJ1-1; D gene ambiguous. The ends were cut back, 2 bases at V and 0 bases at J, with 10 bases in the middle. CDR1 is MNHEY, CDR2 SVGAGI, per germline. This CDR3 contains 15 residues. CDR3 sequence reads: CASSYVRTVNTEAFF. For the CDR3, the DNA is TGTGCCAGCAGTTACGTTCGGACGGTGAACACTGAAGCTTTCTTT.

This chain links TRBV6-5 with TRBJ1-2; 7 bases match TRBD1. This CDR3 has 14 amino acids. Germline lookup yields CDR1 MNHEY and CDR2 SVGAGI. The V gene end was trimmed by 7 bases and the J gene end by 6 bases; junction bases not matched to a gene: 11. In DNA, the CDR3 is TGTGCCAGCACTCGAAAAGGGGGCGCGGATGGCTACACCTTC. Its protein product is CASTRKGGADGYTF.

The J gene is TRBJ1-5, the V gene TRBV4-1, with D uncertain. This CDR3 contains 15 residues. Germline-derived CDR1 and CDR2 are MGHRA and YSYEKL. V was clipped by 1 base and J by 6 bases, with 13 bases between them. The chain's CDR3 is CASSQGPAPGQPQHF. Here the CDR3 DNA reads TGCGCCAGCAGCCAAGGCCCCGCGCCAGGTCAGCCCCAGCATTTT.

This clone was seen once. V gene TRBV12-3 or TRBV12-4 combines with J gene TRBJ1-4; possibly TRBD1 for D (5 bases). Trimming pared 7 bases from V and 7 bases from J, leaving 13 bases between. This CDR3 is 13 amino acids long. The CDR3 DNA follows: TGTGCCAGCACCCCTGGGGCGGGTGAAAAACTGTTTTTT. This codes for CASTPGAGEKLFF.

The chain combines TRBV11-3 with TRBJ1-1, with D unclear. The V gene lost 1 base and the J gene lost 1 base, with 10 bases spanning the gap. This CDR3 has 15 amino acids. CDR1 SGHNT and CDR2 YENEEA come from the germline V gene. This CDR3 reads CASSLGHLENTEAFF. The CDR3 nucleotides are TGTGCCAGCAGCTTAGGACACCTAGAGAACACTGAAGCTTTCTTT.